What follows describes a single T cell receptor (beta chain). This CDR3 spans 14 amino acids. CDR1 and CDR2 (germline): SGDLS, YYNGEE. V shed 3 bases, J shed 6 bases, and the junction held 3 bases outside the gene matches. These data belong to a study of neoadjuvant anti-PD-1 for oral cavity cancer. Blood cells were analyzed directly, without culture or expansion. Sequenced by immunoSEQ multiplex PCR; TCRdb stores in-frame clones only, minus some. The data show 30,000 to 40,000 clones, with 87% seen just once and about 3.5% held by the top ten. The chain uses TRBV9 and TRBJ1-6; 7 bases line up with TRBD1. The clonotype originates from a person aged 35-79 years with oral cavity squamous cell carcinoma. The input for sequencing was PBMCs, taken before nivolumab (anti-PD-1) treatment. As DNA, the CDR3 is TGTGCCAGCAGCGCGACAGGGTTTAATTCACCCCTCCACTTT. Its protein is CASSATGFNSPLHF.